A single sample gave rise to the 30 T cell receptor beta chains below, sequenced in a study of glioma-infiltrating T cells. Amplification of TCR alpha and beta CDR3 regions from RNA used iRepertoire nested multiplex PCR. TCRdb ran MiXCR on the multiplex PCR reads and lists one entry per CDR3 protein. The sample consists of 9,500 to 15,000 distinct CDR3 sequences, roughly 29% of them appearing once. The sample comprised glioma tissue, nonneoplastic brain tissue, or PBMCs (not recorded which). The receptors originated from a human donor with low-grade glioma or glioblastoma, undergoing nonglioma brain surgery, or in good health (not recorded which).

This clonotype was seen only a few times. This chain joins TRBV3-1 and TRBJ1-3; maybe TRBD1 (6 bases). CDR3 size: 17 residues. In germline, CDR1 is LGHDT, CDR2 YNNKEL (reference sequence). The germline V and J ends were trimmed by 4 bases and 1 base, with 17 bases remaining between them. The DNA of the CDR3 is TGTGCCAGCAGCCCCGTCGGCCAGACAGGATCTGGAAACACCATATATTTT. It yields the protein CASSPVGQTGSGNTIYF. The full variable domain, with the rest looked up from reference TRBV3-1 and TRBJ1-3, is DTAVSQTPKYLVTQMGNDKSIKCEQNLGHDTMYWYKQDSKKFLKIMFSYNNKELIINETVPNRFSPKSPDKAHLNLHINSLELGDSAVYFCASSPVGQTGSGNTIYFGEGSWLTVV.

This clonotype was seen repeatedly, ten times or more. The rearrangement links TRBV7-6 to TRBJ2-5; D remains ambiguous. The germline V gene encodes CDR1 SGHVS and CDR2 FNYEAQ. This CDR3 comprises 13 residues. V was trimmed by 4 bases and J by 5 bases, leaving 11 bases between them. The DNA for the CDR3 is TGTGCCAGCAGCTCCGATCTGGAGGAGACCCAGTACTTC. Translating gives CASSSDLEETQYF.

As for this clonotype: Just one base apart from a much larger clone, this may be a read error. The CDR3 DNA reads as TGTGCCAGCCCCGGGGTGAGGGGTACGCAGTATTTT. It translates to CASPGVRGTQYF. The chain carries TRBV6-1 and TRBJ2-3; D possibly matches TRBD1 or TRBD2 (5 bases each). CDR3 size: 12 residues. V gave up 8 bases and J gave up 8 bases, with 14 bases separating them. Germline CDR1 MNHNS, CDR2 SASEGT.

This clonotype was seen many times. This sequence joins TRBV7-2 and TRBJ2-7, with D perhaps TRBD2 (5 bases). Looked up from germline, CDR1 is SGHTA and CDR2 is FQGNSA. There are 14 residues in the CDR3. Deletions cut 1 base from V and 5 bases from J, with 12 bases between. This chain's CDR3 is CASSLVLASNEQYF. CDR3 coding DNA: TGTGCCAGCAGCTTAGTCCTAGCTAGCAACGAGCAGTACTTC.

As for this clonotype: The CDR3 end shows no conserved phenylalanine or tryptophan, and so a read error is likely. J is TRBJ2-7 and V is TRBV6-2 or TRBV6-3; 12 nucleotides align to TRBD2. Looked up from germline, CDR1 is MNHEY and CDR2 is SVGEGT. The V gene end was trimmed by 6 bases and the J gene end by 3 bases; junction bases not matched to a gene: 9. CDR3 length equals 16 residues. CDR3 sequence reads: CASSLAGGSPLYEQYL. The DNA of the CDR3 is TGTGCCAGCAGCCTAGCGGGAGGGTCCCCTCTCTACGAGCAGTACCTC.

This clonotype showed up many times. The chain employs TRBV7-2 and TRBJ2-7; weak D call: TRBD2 (5 bases). The V end was cut by 5 bases, the J end by 1 base, with 12 bases between. The CDR3 is 14 amino acids. Germline lookup yields CDR1 SGHTA and CDR2 FQGNSA. CDR3 residues: CASSLGSGSYEQYF. The CDR3 DNA is TGTGCCAGCAGCCTCGGGTCGGGATCCTACGAGCAGTACTTC.

This clonotype came up many times. The chain carries TRBV6-1 and TRBJ1-2; 7 bases match TRBD1. The CDR3 runs 18 residues. Looked up from germline, CDR1 is MNHNS and CDR2 is SASEGT. J gave up 4 bases and V 7 bases, and 21 bases lay outside the gene matches. In DNA form, the CDR3 reads TGTGCCAGCATGCTCGCCGTTACGGACAGGACATCCCCCTATGGCTACACCTTC. Translating gives CASMLAVTDRTSPYGYTF.

This clonotype was detected many times. The J gene is TRBJ1-1, the V gene TRBV19; D unclear. The CDR3 length is 13 residues. Trimming took 4 bases from V and 1 from J, leaving 7 bases between them. Germline V CDR1 and CDR2: LNHDA, SQIVND (reference sequence). CDR3 amino acids: CASSTQKNTEAFF. The CDR3, as DNA: TGTGCCAGTAGTACACAAAAGAACACTGAAGCTTTCTTT.

With respect to this clonotype: Possible read error: a much larger clone is one base away. As the CDR3 is not closed by the conserved phenylalanine or tryptophan, this likely results from a read error. V and J are TRBV4-1 and TRBJ1-1; a weak D match, TRBD1 (5 bases). The V end was cut by 1 base, the J end by 4 bases, with 19 bases between. The CDR3 is 17 amino acids. Germline assignment: CDR1 MGHRA and CDR2 YSYEKL. CDR3 protein: CASSQVPRVHGRTEAFS. The CDR3 nucleotides are TGCGCCAGCAGCCAAGTCCCCAGGGTGCATGGTCGCACTGAAGCTTTCTCT.

In this sample, this clonotype is large (0.1 to 1%). J is TRBJ2-5 and V is TRBV20-1; TRBD1 might be the D (6 bases). The ends were cut back, 4 bases at V and 5 bases at J, with 17 bases in the middle. The CDR3 has 14 residues. Germline V CDR1 and CDR2: DFQATT, SNEGSKA (reference sequence). CDR3 in DNA: TGCAGTGCTAAACCCGACACAGGGTGGGAGACCCAGTACTTC. Its translation: CSAKPDTGWETQYF.

The V call is TRBV3-1, the J call TRBJ2-1, with 7 bases fitting TRBD1. Germline V gene lookup returns CDR1 LGHDT and CDR2 YNNKEL (reference sequence). CDR3 length: 16 residues. The J segment lost 2 bases and the V segment lost 4 bases, leaving 8 bases of the junction unmatched. As DNA, the CDR3 is TGTGCCAGCAGCCGAAACGACAGGGAACCCTACAATGAGCAGTTCTTC. Its translation is CASSRNDREPYNEQFF.

By sample share, this clonotype is medium-sized (0.01 to 0.1%). This chain links TRBV14 with TRBJ2-7; D possibly matches TRBD1 or TRBD2 (5 bases each). The CDR3 sequence is 12 residues long. The ends were cut back, 4 bases at V and 5 bases at J, with 9 bases in the middle. In germline, CDR1 is SGHDN, CDR2 FVKESK. The CDR3 DNA follows: TGTGCCAGCAGCCCCTGGGGGAACGAGCAGTACTTC. It translates to CASSPWGNEQYF.

This clonotype was seen a single time. The V and J genes are TRBV5-1 and TRBJ1-3, with TRBD1 identical over 8 bases. This CDR3 region has 15 residues. V dropped 3 bases and J dropped 1; count of bases not matched to a gene: 3. The germline V gene has CDR1 SGHRS and CDR2 YFSETQ. CDR3 in amino acids: CASSWDRMSGNTIYF. CDR3 in DNA: TGCGCCAGCAGCTGGGACAGGATGTCTGGAAACACCATATATTTT.

The chain uses TRBV10-1 and TRBJ2-3; 10 bases are a match to TRBD2. V lost 0 bases to trimming and J lost 5 bases; unmatched junction nucleotides: 2. CDR3 length: 15 residues. Germline V gene data show CDR1 as WNHNN and CDR2 as SYGVQD (reference sequence). This CDR3 is CASSESASGRDTQYF. CDR3 DNA: TGCGCCAGCAGTGAGTCGGCTAGCGGGAGAGATACGCAGTATTTT.

About this clonotype: A read error is possible here, since a much larger clone lies one base away. V and J are TRBV4-1 and TRBJ1-1, with 7 bases identical to TRBD1. The germline V gene encodes CDR1 MGHRA and CDR2 YSYEKL. The CDR3 is 16 residues long. The CDR3: CAISQDLGQGDTEAFF. CDR3 DNA: TGCGCCATCAGCCAAGATCTAGGGCAGGGGGACACTGAAGCTTTCTTT.

In this sample, this clonotype turned up many times. The rearrangement links TRBV27 to TRBJ2-3; TRBD2 agrees at 11 bases. The CDR3 loop spans 15 amino acids. CDR1 is MNHEY and CDR2 is SMNVEV in the germline V gene (reference sequence). J lost 1 base, V lost 5 bases, and 2 bases had no gene match. In DNA form, the CDR3 reads TGTGCCAGCAGTAGACTAGCGGGACGCACAGATACGCAGTATTTT. Translating gives CASSRLAGRTDTQYF.

Notes on this clonotype: The junction and the germline gene differ at one end; a read error may be behind it. The rearrangement joins TRBV4-1 to TRBJ1-5, with D perhaps matching TRBD1 (6 bases). The germline V gene encodes CDR1 MGHRA and CDR2 YSYEKL. This CDR3 has 17 residues. The CDR3 is CASSHDRGGVRNQPKHF. The CDR3 coding sequence is TGCGCCAGCAGCCACGATAGAGGGGGAGTGCGCAATCAGCCCAAGCATTTT.

This clonotype showed up many times. The chain links TRBV6-6 to TRBJ2-4, with 8 bases matching TRBD1. There are 15 residues in the CDR3. The ends lost 0 bases at V and 8 bases at J; junction bases unmatched: 6. Germline V gene lookup returns CDR1 MNHNY and CDR2 SVGAGI (reference sequence). CDR3 DNA: TGTGCCAGCAGTTACTCCCAGGGACAGGCGGACATTCAGTACTTC. This encodes CASSYSQGQADIQYF.

There are many counts of this clonotype. CDR3 amino acids: CSVSRGQNQPQHF. As DNA, the CDR3 is TGCAGTGTAAGCAGAGGACAGAATCAGCCCCAGCATTTT. The chain employs TRBV20-1 and TRBJ1-5; D is possibly TRBD1 (6 bases). The germline CDR1 and CDR2 sequences are DFQATT and SNEGSKA (reference sequence). The CDR3 is 13 residues long. The V and J ends lost 7 bases and 4 bases respectively, with 14 bases between them.

Details on this clonotype: This sequence may be a read error, since a much larger clone differs from it by one base. The chain uses TRBV7-9 and TRBJ2-7, with unresolved D. The CDR3 loop spans 12 amino acids. Germline CDR1 and CDR2: SEHNR and FQNEAQ (reference sequence). The CDR3 is CSSSLVYLEQYF. CDR3 DNA sequence: TGTTCCAGCAGCTTAGTGTACTTGGAGCAGTACTTC.

On this clonotype: A much bigger clone sits one base away, suggesting this may be a read error. The chain uses TRBV20-1 and TRBJ1-2, with 9 bases matching TRBD1. The V gene's germline CDR1 is DFQATT and CDR2 SNEGSKA (reference sequence). V lost 7 bases, J lost 7 bases, and 10 bases stayed unmatched. The CDR3 extends over 13 amino acids. CDR3 sequence reads: CSDTGTGSLGYTF. Here the CDR3 DNA reads TGCAGTGATACTGGGACAGGGTCTCTTGGCTACACCTTC.

This clonotype was observed many times. The V call is TRBV6-1, the J call TRBJ1-4; no reliable D call. This CDR3 is built from 14 residues. Trimming took off 5 bases at V and 8 bases at J, with 15 bases between the two ends. Germline V lookup: CDR1 MNHNS, CDR2 SASEGT. The CDR3 nucleotides are TGTGCCAGCAGTTATCTCCAGCCCGGGGAAAAACTGTTTTTT. Residues: CASSYLQPGEKLFF.

This clonotype was counted at least ten times. CDR3 loop: CASSLTKQGWAFF. The CDR3 coding sequence is TGTGCCAGCAGTTTAACAAAACAGGGATGGGCTTTCTTT. The chain has TRBV28 and TRBJ1-1; tentatively, D is TRBD1 (6 bases). In germline, CDR1 is MDHEN, CDR2 SYDVKM. The CDR3 runs 13 residues. Trimming removed 2 bases at V and 11 bases at J, with 15 bases between.

Regarding this clonotype: A single base separates this from a much larger clone, so it may be a read error. This sequence joins TRBV15 and TRBJ2-7; 9 bases agree with TRBD1. The trim removed 3 bases at V and 7 bases at J, leaving 4 bases unmatched. The germline V gene encodes CDR1 LNHNV and CDR2 YYDKDF (reference sequence). The CDR3 totals 13 residues. CDR3 sequence reads: CATSSTGGVEQYF. In nucleotides, the CDR3 is TGTGCCACCAGCAGCACAGGGGGCGTTGAGCAGTACTTC.

The chain joins TRBV12-3 or TRBV12-4 to TRBJ2-1, with a possible D match to TRBD2 (5 bases). The V gene lost 3 bases and the J gene lost 2 bases, with 11 bases spanning the gap. This CDR3 region has 15 residues. CDR3 DNA sequence: TGTGCCAGCAGTTTCCGGAGGAACCCCTACAATGAGCAGTTCTTC. Encoded protein: CASSFRRNPYNEQFF.

This clonotype was picked up many times. The rearrangement links TRBV10-3 to TRBJ1-1; D may be TRBD1 (6 bases). Germline V gene data show CDR1 as ENHRY and CDR2 as SYGVKD. Trimming pared 1 base from V and 1 base from J, leaving 10 bases between. The CDR3 is made up of 15 amino acids. The CDR3 loop reads CAISEFTGPNTEAFF. The CDR3 DNA sequence: TGTGCCATCAGTGAGTTTACAGGGCCGAACACTGAAGCTTTCTTT.

This clonotype was picked up a small number of times. The genes are TRBV11-2 and TRBJ1-1; D call uncertain. CDR3 length: 14 residues. CDR1 SGHAT and CDR2 FQNNGV come from the germline V gene. The V end lost 5 bases, the J end lost 4 bases, and 14 bases lay between the germline ends. In DNA form, the CDR3 reads TGTGCCAGCAGCCGGGAGGCAGCAAGCACTGAAGCTTTCTTT. Amino acid sequence: CASSREAASTEAFF.

In this sample, this clonotype turned up a few times. The chain uses TRBV11-3 and TRBJ2-3; D might be TRBD1 (6 bases). Trimming pared 8 bases from V and 5 bases from J, leaving 8 bases between. Germline-derived CDR1 and CDR2 are SGHNT and YENEEA. The CDR3 contains 11 residues. The CDR3 region has the DNA TGTGCCAGCGCCAGGGGAGATACGCAGTATTTT. Its protein is CASARGDTQYF.

The CDR3 region has the DNA TGTGCCAGCAGCTTAAATTCTAGGACCGGGGAGCTGTTTTTT. This translates into CASSLNSRTGELFF. The V gene is TRBV12-3 or TRBV12-4, the J gene TRBJ2-2, with no clear D. Trimming cost V 6 bases and J 5 bases, with 13 bases left between them. This CDR3 region has 14 residues.

This clonotype was recorded at least ten times. The CDR3 bases are TGTGCCAGCAGTTTGGATCCCAGGGGGCGCGAGACGTTTGGCTACACCTTC. It codes for CASSLDPRGRETFGYTF. The V and J genes are TRBV27 and TRBJ1-2; the match to TRBD1 covers 8 bases. Germline V CDR1 and CDR2: MNHEY, SMNVEV (reference sequence). CDR3 size: 17 residues. With 3 bases clipped from V and 7 bases from J, the junction kept 16 bases outside the gene matches.